This T cell receptor beta chain was obtained from a study of OX40 agonist ivuxolimab in advanced cancers. Study overall: A mean age of about 59 years, range roughly 23 to 79, was recorded, and about 83% were male. Three patients, one with hepatocellular carcinoma and two with cutaneous melanoma, responded partially.

Overall study results and limits: With doses of 0.1 to 3.0 mg/kg, CD4+ and CD8+ blood T cells had undergone clonal expansion by week 6. Certain nonresponders additionally had low normalized T-cell clonal expansion.

The CDR3 spans 12 residues. V shed 8 bases, J shed 4 bases, and the junction held 5 bases outside the gene matches. CDR1 and CDR2 (germline): MNHEY, SVGAGI. The method was immunoSEQ multiplex PCR; TCRdb's version includes in-frame clones alone and lacks a portion of them. The data contain some 82,000 clones, nearly 95% of them seen just once; the ten biggest clones take up about 11%. A word on this clone: The antigen remains undetermined.

The source is an adult with an advanced solid tumor such as melanoma, head and neck, liver or kidney cancer. The sample here was CD4+ or CD8+ T cells sorted from blood, taken in a trial of the OX40 agonist ivuxolimab. The chain combines TRBV6-5 with TRBJ2-7; 7 positions agree with TRBD2. The CDR3 sequence is CASFNGGYEQYF. For the CDR3, the DNA is TGTGCCAGCTTCAACGGGGGGTACGAGCAGTACTTC.